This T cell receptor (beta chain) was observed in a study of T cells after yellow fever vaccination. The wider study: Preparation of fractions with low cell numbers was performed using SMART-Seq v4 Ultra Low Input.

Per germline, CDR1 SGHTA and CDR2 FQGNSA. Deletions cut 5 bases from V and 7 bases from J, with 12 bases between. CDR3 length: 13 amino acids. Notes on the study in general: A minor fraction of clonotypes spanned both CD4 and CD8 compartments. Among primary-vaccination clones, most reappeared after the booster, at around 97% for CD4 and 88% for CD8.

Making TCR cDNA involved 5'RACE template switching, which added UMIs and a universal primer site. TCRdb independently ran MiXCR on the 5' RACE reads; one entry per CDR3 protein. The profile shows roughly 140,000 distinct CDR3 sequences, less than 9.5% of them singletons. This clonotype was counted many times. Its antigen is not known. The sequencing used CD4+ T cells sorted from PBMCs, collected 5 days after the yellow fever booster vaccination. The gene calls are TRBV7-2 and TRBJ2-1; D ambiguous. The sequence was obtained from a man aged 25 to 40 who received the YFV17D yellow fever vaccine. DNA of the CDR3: TGTGCCAGCAGCCTACCCCCCCCAAATGAGCAGTTCTTC. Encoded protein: CASSLPPPNEQFF.